The sequence of this TCR beta chain was determined in a study of vaccination and CD4 T cells after COVID-19. The CDR3 contains 14 residues. Looked up from germline, CDR1 is SGHRS and CDR2 is YFSETQ. Deletions cut 2 bases from V and 6 bases from J, with 13 bases between. A remark on this clonotype: As yet, its antigen is unknown.

Cultured CD4+ T-cell DNA underwent Oncomine TCR Beta short-read sequencing. One entry per CDR3 protein results from TCRdb running MiXCR on the PCR reads. The repertoire holds approximately 16,000 distinct CDR3 sequences, with 45% to 60% as singletons. Treatment reported: approximately nine-day PBMC culture with coronavirus spike peptide pools or control peptides (ViraFEST assay). The J gene is TRBJ2-3, the V gene TRBV5-1, with D tentatively TRBD2 (6 bases). The sequence was obtained from a human donor who had recovered from COVID-19. The material sequenced was CD4+ T cells from blood, cultured in vitro. CDR3 sequence: CASSFWAGRDTQYF. The CDR3 bases are TGCGCCAGCAGCTTCTGGGCAGGGAGGGATACGCAGTATTTT.